This section outlines one TCR beta chain sequence together with its context. Trimming took 4 bases from V and 8 from J; bases not matched to a gene: 7. The CDR3 loop spans 14 amino acids. Germline V CDR1 and CDR2: KGHDR, SFDVKD. The data were obtained in a study of blood T cell repertoires in COVID-19. Turning to the study itself: The samples span acute and convalescent COVID-19 from the United States, Italy and Spain. From T cells, B-cell-depleted T cells, or PBMCs came the material, which was cDNA or gDNA.

In the original workflow: Amplification from reference gene primers served as the basis for estimated nucleated cell counts. Sequencing was performed with immunoSEQ multiplex PCR; in TCRdb, only in-frame clones are kept and a portion is missing. V and J calls and clone size are those listed in that table; D and trimming were worked out from the DNA. The sample yields some 31,000 clones, 90% seen once. The sequenced sample consisted of peripheral blood. The origin of this receptor is a man aged 55 to 70 with active COVID-19. The J gene is TRBJ1-2, the V gene TRBV24-1; TRBD1 agrees at 9 bases. The CDR3 loop is CATSDPGTGIGYTF. The CDR3 DNA reads TGTGCCACCAGTGACCCAGGGACAGGGATCGGCTACACCTTC.